Below are 32 T cell receptor beta chains sequenced from a single sample in a study of tumor-infiltrating lymphocytes in primary liver carcinoma. Total RNA amounting to roughly 450 ng was the source from which TCR beta cDNA was made with a constant-region primer. Three nested multiplex PCR rounds, a slightly modified ARM-PCR method, built the TCR beta libraries. Both of the initial two PCR rounds ran for approximately 11 cycles and employed TRBV1-TRBV30 forward primers alongside a C-beta reverse primer. One entry per CDR3 protein, called by TCRdb with MiXCR from the multiplex PCR reads. Here the sample spans roughly 200,000 distinct CDR3 sequences, around 81% being singletons. For each extraction, RNA and DNA were obtained together from about 19-30 mg of unsorted bulk tissue. The material sequenced was tumor tissue from primary liver carcinoma. The receptors stem from a man between 40 and 49 years old with primary liver carcinoma and hepatitis B virus infection.

As concerns this clonotype: A much larger clone differs by one base, so this may be a read error. V is TRBV7-9 and J is TRBJ2-1; D possibly corresponds to TRBD1 (5 bases). This CDR3 has 14 amino acids. Looked up from germline, CDR1 is SEHNR and CDR2 is FQNEAQ (reference sequence). The CDR3 DNA reads as TGTGCCAGCAGCCTAACAGGTTTAGGCAATGATCAGTTCTTC. Translation: CASSLTGLGNDQFF.

This clonotype was seen repeatedly, ten times or more. The chain combines TRBV28 with TRBJ1-5; unclear D gene. V was clipped by 10 bases and J by 1 base, with 8 bases between them. Germline CDR1 is MDHEN and CDR2 is SYDVKM. This CDR3 comprises 12 residues. Here the CDR3 reads CATLGSNQPQHF. In DNA, the CDR3 is TGTGCCACCTTAGGGAGCAATCAGCCCCAGCATTTT.

A remark on this clonotype: Likely a read error: the CDR3 ends without its conserved phenylalanine or tryptophan. Because the CDR3's place on the DNA is in doubt, the DNA is left out and the CDR3 is given as listed by TCRdb. The chain is built from TRBV4-2 and TRBJ1-3. The CDR3 extends over 15 residues, inclusive of both ends. Germline V gene data show CDR1 as LGHNA and CDR2 as YNFKEQ. The CDR3 reads CASSQDGLTGNTIHL.

This clonotype appeared a single time. Sequence at one end of the junction differs from germline and may be a read error. V gene TRBV6-5 combines with J gene TRBJ1-2, with 7 bases that match TRBD1. This CDR3 region has 15 residues. Germline V gives CDR1 MNHEY, CDR2 SVGAGI. CDR3 in amino acids: CANSQPSTGSYGYTF. CDR3 nucleotide sequence: TGTGCCAACAGTCAACCCTCGACAGGGAGCTATGGCTACACCTTC.

This clonotype was observed a single time. The rearrangement joins TRBV4-1 to TRBJ1-5; unclear D gene. Germline CDR1 and CDR2: MGHRA and YSYEKL. The CDR3 extends over 15 amino acids. Trimming pared 1 base from V and 12 bases from J, leaving 19 bases between. The CDR3 loop reads CASSQGVDSNQFQHF. The CDR3 region has the DNA TGCGCCAGCAGCCAAGGGGTAGATAGCAATCAGTTCCAGCATTTT.

This clonotype was seen only once. A much larger clone differs by one base, so this may be a read error. This chain uses TRBV28 with TRBJ2-7, with D maybe TRBD2 (6 bases). Germline V gene lookup returns CDR1 MDHEN and CDR2 SYDVKM. This CDR3 contains 15 residues. The CDR3 DNA sequence: TGTACCAGCAGTTTGCGCGGGACCCCTTCCTACGAGCAGTACTTC. Residues: CTSSLRGTPSYEQYF.

As for this clonotype: The conserved phenylalanine or tryptophan normally closing the CDR3 is absent here, so this likely arose from a read error. No DNA is shown, since the ends of the CDR3 on it are uncertain; the CDR3 is the one TCRdb lists. This CDR3 reads CAGSLEANQETQYL. The chain carries TRBV5-6 and TRBJ2-5. The CDR3 region is 14 residues in length, termini included. Germline V gene data show CDR1 as SGHDT and CDR2 as YYEEEE.

As to this clonotype: Likely a read error: the CDR3 ends without its conserved phenylalanine or tryptophan. The gene calls are TRBV12-3 or TRBV12-4 and TRBJ1-2, with 9 bases fitting TRBD1. This CDR3 spans 12 amino acids. The CDR3 here is CPIGQGLDGYTS. The CDR3 DNA sequence: TGTCCCATCGGACAGGGGCTCGATGGCTACACCTCC.

A remark on this clonotype: A read error is likely, as this CDR3 ends without the conserved phenylalanine or tryptophan. It is unclear where the CDR3 begins or ends on the DNA, so no DNA is shown, and the CDR3 is as TCRdb lists it. The chain carries TRBV29-1 and TRBJ1-2; the table's D call, TRBD1, has no DNA check behind it. The CDR3 has 13 amino acids, counting both end residues. CDR1 and CDR2 (germline): SQVTM, ANQGSEA. CDR3 in amino acids: CRVRSGGAYGYTL.

Note on this clonotype: An end of the junction differs from the germline gene, which may be a read error. The chain has TRBV6-8 and TRBJ2-5, with no clear D. The CDR3 loop spans 13 amino acids. The germline V gene encodes CDR1 MNHGY and CDR2 SAAAGT. Written as DNA, the CDR3 is TGTGCCAGCAGGGTAGTAACGGAAGAGGCCCAGTACTTC. Protein product: CASRVVTEEAQYF.

This clonotype was seen at least ten times. This rearrangement joins TRBV7-8 to TRBJ2-7, with a tentative D call TRBD2 (5 bases). The V end lost 5 bases, the J end lost 0 bases, and 8 bases lay between the germline ends. This CDR3 contains 13 residues. The germline V gene encodes CDR1 SGHVS and CDR2 FQNEAQ. This chain's CDR3 is CASSTDYSYEQYF. The CDR3, as DNA: TGTGCCAGCAGCACCGACTACTCCTACGAGCAGTACTTC.

Comments on this clonotype: Relative to the germline gene, one junction end is altered; a read error may explain this. The CDR3: CASRIGLNIEAFF. In DNA, the CDR3 is TGTGCCAGCAGAATAGGGTTGAATATTGAAGCTTTCTTC. The chain joins TRBV5-4 to TRBJ1-1, with D unclear. Looked up from germline, CDR1 is SGHNT and CDR2 is YYREEE (reference sequence). CDR3 length equals 13 residues.

In regard to this clonotype: The conserved closing phenylalanine or tryptophan is absent in this CDR3, likely reflecting a read error. The chain combines TRBV6-6 with TRBJ1-3; D call uncertain. V lost 7 bases and J lost 4, with 2 bases in between. The CDR3 contains 10 residues. CDR1 and CDR2 (germline): MNHNY, SVGAGI (reference sequence). The CDR3: CASIGNTIYL. The CDR3 DNA follows: TGTGCCAGCATCGGAAACACCATATATTTG.

Details on this clonotype: The junction departs from germline at one end; a sequencing error may be responsible. The rearrangement uses TRBV28 and TRBJ2-1, with 7 bases identical to TRBD2. Germline V CDR1 and CDR2: MDHEN, SYDVKM. The length of the CDR3 is 16 residues. This CDR3 reads CASIPPERGGYNEKFF. For the CDR3, the DNA is TGTGCCAGCATCCCCCCGGAGCGGGGAGGATACAATGAGAAGTTCTTC.

This clonotype was observed a handful of times. This may be a read error, as it is one base from a much larger clone. This rearrangement joins TRBV28 to TRBJ1-5; D is perhaps TRBD1 (6 bases). Trimming stripped 4 bases from V and 9 bases from J, with 10 bases between. CDR3 length: 12 residues. Germline CDR1 reads MDHEN; CDR2 reads SYDVKM. DNA of the CDR3: TGTGCCAGCAGTTCCAGGGGTCTGCCCCAGCATTTT. Its translation: CASSSRGLPQHF.

With regard to this clonotype: Since no conserved phenylalanine or tryptophan closes the CDR3, a read error is the likely cause. No DNA is shown, since the ends of the CDR3 on it are uncertain; the CDR3 is the one TCRdb lists. The chain uses TRBV12-3 or TRBV12-4 and TRBJ1-1; whether TRBD1, the table's D call, matches the DNA was not checked. The CDR3 region is 16 residues in length, termini included. CDR3 sequence: CASSFGQGNMNTEASS.

This clonotype showed up just once. A read error may produce the germline difference seen at one junction end. The DNA for the CDR3 is TGTGCCAGCAGACATTGGCGTGGCACCTACATTGAGCAGTTCTTC. Amino acids: CASRHWRGTYIEQFF. The chain carries TRBV4-2 and TRBJ2-1; D remains ambiguous. The CDR3 covers 15 residues. Germline values: CDR1 LGHNA, CDR2 YNFKEQ.

The chain recombines TRBV4-3 with TRBJ2-7; possibly TRBD1 for D (6 bases). Looked up from germline, CDR1 is LGHNA and CDR2 is YSLEER. The V and J ends lost 9 bases and 4 bases respectively, with 22 bases between them. The CDR3 runs to 15 residues. The CDR3 nucleotides read TGCGCCAGGAACCAAGACCTGACAGGCTCATACGAGCAGTACTTC. Translated, it gives CARNQDLTGSYEQYF.

The CDR3 loop reads CSVGLGVCNEQFF. In DNA form, the CDR3 reads TGCAGCGTGGGACTAGGGGTCTGCAATGAGCAGTTCTTC. The chain has TRBV29-1 and TRBJ2-1; 8 nucleotides match TRBD2. V shed 6 bases and J 6 bases; nucleotides not matched to a gene: 7. This CDR3 region has 13 residues. Germline CDR1 is SQVTM and CDR2 is ANQGSEA.

Points on this clonotype: A junction boundary mismatches the germline segment, possibly from a read error. This chain uses TRBV6-6 with TRBJ1-6; D not certain. Germline loops: CDR1 MNHNY, CDR2 SVGAGI (reference sequence). The CDR3 has 13 amino acids. CDR3 sequence reads: CACSNTEISPLHF. For the CDR3, the DNA is TGTGCCTGCAGTAATACAGAAATTTCACCCCTTCACTTT.

V usage is TRBV18 and J usage is TRBJ2-7; 12 bases are a match to TRBD2. CDR1 is KGHSH, CDR2 LQKENI, per germline. V lost 4 bases to trimming and J lost 9 bases; unmatched junction nucleotides: 4. The CDR3 spans 13 residues. CDR3 in amino acids: CASSRLAGDMQYF. DNA of the CDR3: TGTGCCAGCTCACGACTAGCGGGAGACATGCAGTACTTC.

About this clonotype: One junction end does not reproduce the germline sequence, and a read error may be involved. Here the CDR3 DNA reads TGTGCGAGCAGCTGGGACTCGAGCTCTGGAAACACCATATATTTT. As protein: CASSWDSSSGNTIYF. The chain has TRBV7-9 and TRBJ1-3; the D gene is possibly TRBD1 (5 bases). Germline V gene data show CDR1 as SEHNR and CDR2 as FQNEAQ (reference sequence). The CDR3 spans 15 residues.

This clonotype was seen once. This chain uses TRBV4-1 with TRBJ1-5; the D gene is possibly TRBD1 (6 bases). The V end was cut by 0 bases, the J end by 3 bases, with 15 bases between. CDR1 MGHRA and CDR2 YSYEKL come from the germline V gene. The CDR3 is made up of 17 amino acids. This CDR3 reads CASSQENLPGVNQPQHF. The CDR3 region has the DNA TGCGCCAGCAGCCAAGAAAACCTCCCAGGGGTCAATCAGCCCCAGCATTTT.

Notes on this clonotype: Compared with germline, one end of the junction differs, possibly owing to a read error. This rearrangement joins TRBV12-3 or TRBV12-4 to TRBJ1-1; no reliable D call. The CDR3 is 12 amino acids. CDR3 sequence reads: CASSPFWTEAFF. The CDR3 DNA reads as TGTGCCAGCAGTCCCTTCTGGACTGAAGCGTTCTTT.

CDR3 sequence (DNA): TGCAGCATTGGTGCAAAGGGAACTACGCAGTATTTT. It translates to CSIGAKGTTQYF. This chain connects TRBV29-1 to TRBJ2-3, with unresolved D. Germline V gene data show CDR1 as SQVTM and CDR2 as ANQGSEA. V lost 8 bases and J lost 8, with 17 bases in between. The CDR3 extends over 12 amino acids.

With regard to this clonotype: Since no conserved phenylalanine or tryptophan closes the CDR3, a read error is the likely cause. This sequence joins TRBV5-1 and TRBJ2-2; D might be TRBD1 (6 bases). There are 15 residues in the CDR3. Trimming took 2 bases from V and 4 from J, leaving 12 bases between them. From germline, CDR1 is SGHRS and CDR2 YFSETQ. CDR3 DNA: TGCGCCAGCAGCTTCTCTCCAGGGGTCACCGGGGAGCTGTTTTAT. It is translated as CASSFSPGVTGELFY.

The genes are TRBV6-1 and TRBJ1-6; D unresolved. CDR1 and CDR2 (germline): MNHNS, SASEGT. V lost 6 bases and J lost 13, with 13 bases in between. The CDR3 length is 12 residues. The CDR3 DNA sequence: TGTGCCAGCAGGGGCAGATGTCTGCCCCTCCACTTT. It yields the protein CASRGRCLPLHF.

To note about this clonotype: A read error may account for a junction end that differs from germline. This chain connects TRBV29-1 to TRBJ2-2, with 9 nucleotides matching TRBD1. CDR3 length: 13 amino acids. Germline CDR1 SQVTM, CDR2 ANQGSEA. The DNA of the CDR3 is TGTAGCGCCAAGACAGGGGGGAGCTGGGAGCTGTTTTTT. Its protein product is CSAKTGGSWELFF.

A note on this clonotype: Without the conserved terminal phenylalanine or tryptophan, this CDR3 likely stems from a read error. V is TRBV6-2 or TRBV6-3 and J is TRBJ2-2; 7 bases align to TRBD2. This CDR3 has 13 residues. Germline CDR1 and CDR2: MNHEY and SVGEGT. CDR3 amino acids: CVSSWTRTWELFY. CDR3 nucleotide sequence: TGTGTCAGCAGCTGGACTAGAACCTGGGAGCTGTTTTAT.

With respect to this clonotype: One end of the junction is discordant with germline, which a read error may explain. The rearrangement uses TRBV4-2 and TRBJ2-7; tentatively, D is TRBD1 (6 bases). CDR1 and CDR2 (germline): LGHNA, YNFKEQ. The CDR3 has 13 residues. In nucleotides, the CDR3 is TGTGCCAGCAGCCAGGGTCACGAGGGGGAGCATTACTTC. Translating it yields CASSQGHEGEHYF.

Regarding this clonotype: A read error may account for a junction end that differs from germline. The gene calls are TRBV6-6 and TRBJ1-6, with 9 bases identical to TRBD1. The CDR3 is 15 residues long. Germline V gene data show CDR1 as MNHNY and CDR2 as SVGAGI (reference sequence). CDR3: CTSGLGTGRNSPLHF. The CDR3 bases are TGTACCAGCGGTCTCGGGACAGGGCGCAATTCACCCCTCCACTTT.

Of note for this clonotype: This is likely a read error, given that the CDR3 carries no conserved phenylalanine or tryptophan at its end. The V gene is TRBV11-2, the J gene TRBJ2-5, with D possibly being TRBD2 (6 bases). Germline V gives CDR1 SGHAT, CDR2 FQNNGV. The V end lost 5 bases, the J end lost 8 bases, and 30 bases lay between the germline ends. The CDR3 spans 18 residues. CDR3 region: CASSPSSIQGTGRETQYI. The CDR3 DNA sequence: TGTGCCAGCAGCCCTAGCTCAATCCAGGGTACTGGGCGGGAAACCCAGTACATA.